This T cell receptor beta chain came from a study of cytomegalovirus exposure and HLA in healthy donors. Notes on the study in general: One variant, a missense change in DCLRE1C, was linked in a later analysis to TCR beta V- and J-gene trimming.

PCR primers comprised 60 Vbeta and 13 Jbeta primers. The method was immunoSEQ multiplex PCR; TCRdb's version includes in-frame clones alone and lacks a portion of them. This table has 150,000 to 160,000 clones, approximately 80% appearing once. Points on this clone: Its antigen is not known.

The germline CDR1 and CDR2 sequences are LNHDA and SQIVND (reference sequence). The CDR3 runs 14 residues. With 3 bases removed from V and 2 bases from J, the gap between germline ends came to 10 bases. The receptor was derived from a woman in her thirties or forties in good health and CMV-seronegative. Sequencing was performed on PBMCs. This rearrangement joins TRBV19 to TRBJ2-5, with D perhaps TRBD1 (5 bases). In nucleotides, the CDR3 is TGTGCCAGTAGTATCGTGGCAGGGCAAGAGACCCAGTACTTC. Translation: CASSIVAGQETQYF.